This entry lists 14 T cell receptor beta chains sequenced from one sample in a study of tumour-infiltrating T cells in Burkitt lymphoma (dated by TCRdb to 2020 to 2022). Library preparation was by the immunoSEQ multiplex PCR assay. Not all clones reach the TCRdb copy of this immuneACCESS table, which keeps in-frame sequences only. Checked studies attribute under half of the gap to unresolved V genes and leave the rest unexplained. This sample has around 500 clones in its table, and 17% of those were observed once. The ten largest clonotypes hold about three quarters of the sample. The specimen was tumor tissue. These receptors originate from a human donor with Burkitt lymphoma.

The chain is built from TRBV7-6 and TRBJ2-5, with unresolved D. The J call could be wrong; TRBJ2-7 is a better fit for the DNA end. Germline V lookup: CDR1 SGHVS, CDR2 FNYEAQ. The CDR3 spans 13 residues. The CDR3 spells CASSSGPNYEQYF. The CDR3 coding sequence is TGTGCCAGCAGCTCCGGGCCGAACTACGAGCAGTACTTC.

This clone was seen only a few times. J is TRBJ2-3 and V is TRBV29-1, with a tentative D call TRBD2 (5 bases). The CDR3 totals 13 residues. V lost 4 bases to trimming and J lost 5 bases, with 13 bases between them. Looked up from germline, CDR1 is SQVTM and CDR2 is ANQGSEA. CDR3 coding DNA: TGCAGCGTTGCCCTACTAGGGAAAGATACGCAGTATTTT. Protein product: CSVALLGKDTQYF.

The chain employs TRBV4-1 and TRBJ1-4; D ambiguous. CDR1 MGHRA and CDR2 YSYEKL come from the germline V gene. The CDR3 consists of 14 residues. Trimming left V 1 base short and J 10 bases short, with 13 bases between. The CDR3: CASSQVGHQLKLFF. The CDR3 nucleotides read TGCGCCAGCAGCCAAGTCGGTCATCAACTAAAACTGTTTTTT.

This clone was seen only a few times. The J gene is TRBJ2-2, the V gene TRBV5-1, with D possibly TRBD2 on 6 matching bases. The CDR3 contains 17 residues. Per the germline V gene, CDR1 is SGHRS and CDR2 is YFSETQ. V lost 0 bases to trimming and J lost 4 bases, with 16 bases between them. In nucleotides, the CDR3 is TGCGCCAGCAGCTTGGAGGTGTCGGGAGACCCCACCGGGGAGCTGTTTTTT. Translated: CASSLEVSGDPTGELFF.

The chain is built from TRBV6-5 and TRBJ2-1; D might be TRBD1 (5 bases). The CDR3 is 13 residues long. The germline V gene encodes CDR1 MNHEY and CDR2 SVGAGI. V dropped 2 bases and J dropped 5 bases, with 7 bases sitting between them. DNA for the CDR3: TGTGCCAGCAGTTACAACAGGAACAATGAGCAGTTCTTC. This encodes CASSYNRNNEQFF.

This chain connects TRBV27 to TRBJ1-2; D is possibly TRBD1 (6 bases). Germline CDR1 MNHEY, CDR2 SMNVEV (reference sequence). CDR3 length equals 13 residues. Deletions cut 5 bases from V and 8 bases from J, with 15 bases between. The CDR3 loop reads CASSGSGTSGYTF. CDR3 sequence (DNA): TGTGCCAGCAGTGGTTCCGGGACATCGGGCTACACCTTC.

This chain uses TRBV5-1 with TRBJ1-1, with D possibly being TRBD1 (5 bases). Looked up from germline, CDR1 is SGHRS and CDR2 is YFSETQ. The CDR3 extends over 14 amino acids. V was trimmed by 6 bases and J by 8 bases, leaving 20 bases between them. The CDR3 sequence is CASTLGDAQKEAFF. Here the CDR3 DNA reads TGCGCCAGCACCCTAGGGGACGCCCAGAAAGAAGCTTTCTTT.

CDR3 amino acids: CATLSGGVNTGELFF. The CDR3 DNA reads as TGTGCCACCCTCTCGGGGGGAGTGAACACCGGGGAGCTGTTTTTT. This sequence joins TRBV28 and TRBJ2-2; 7 bases line up with TRBD2. CDR3 length equals 15 residues. The J segment lost 1 base and the V segment lost 10 bases, leaving 9 bases of the junction unmatched. CDR1 and CDR2 (germline): MDHEN, SYDVKM.

This rearrangement joins TRBV27 to TRBJ2-5, with TRBD1 as a possible D gene (6 bases). Between the trimmed V and J ends, which lost 6 bases and 5 bases, there was a span of 19 bases. The germline V gene has CDR1 MNHEY and CDR2 SMNVEV (reference sequence). The CDR3 contains 15 residues. The CDR3 is CASSPVWAGAETQYF. The CDR3 DNA follows: TGTGCCAGCAGCCCCGTGTGGGCAGGGGCCGAGACCCAGTACTTC.

This clone was detected a few times. The chain joins TRBV28 to TRBJ2-3; D not resolved. Germline values: CDR1 MDHEN, CDR2 SYDVKM. The V gene lost 3 bases and the J gene lost 0 bases, with 4 bases spanning the gap. The CDR3 consists of 13 residues. The DNA of the CDR3 is TGTGCCAGCAGTTTTGGGAGCACAGATACGCAGTATTTT. It codes for CASSFGSTDTQYF.

This clone is judged hyperexpanded. The J gene is TRBJ1-2, the V gene TRBV19, with 9 nucleotides matching TRBD1. This CDR3 comprises 15 residues. CDR1 LNHDA and CDR2 SQIVND come from the germline V gene (reference sequence). V was clipped by 1 base and J by 3 bases; unmatched bases: 3. The CDR3: CASSIAQGADYGYTF. In nucleotides, the CDR3 is TGTGCCAGTAGTATAGCACAGGGGGCGGACTATGGCTACACCTTC.

As DNA, the CDR3 is TGCGCCAGCAGCCCGCCTACAGGTATCAATATTGGCTACACCTTC. This sequence encodes CASSPPTGINIGYTF. The chain recombines TRBV4-1 with TRBJ1-2; perhaps TRBD1 as D (5 bases). The V and J ends lost 4 bases and 7 bases respectively, with 19 bases between them. From germline, CDR1 is MGHRA and CDR2 YSYEKL. This CDR3 is built from 15 residues.

The table lists this clone with a few counts. The gene calls are TRBV6-8 and TRBJ1-2; unclear D gene. Germline CDR1 and CDR2: MNHGY and SAAAGT. This CDR3 comprises 16 residues. V lost 5 bases and J 4 bases, leaving 20 bases between the germline ends. The CDR3 DNA reads TGTGCCAGCAGTGCGCCGCTACGCTCAAAGACCTATGGCTACACCTTC. Amino acid sequence: CASSAPLRSKTYGYTF.

The V gene is TRBV28, the J gene TRBJ1-2; D may be TRBD1 (5 bases). From germline, CDR1 is MDHEN and CDR2 SYDVKM. The V end lost 7 bases, the J end lost 3 bases, and 15 bases lay between the germline ends. This CDR3 region has 14 residues. CDR3 bases: TGTGCCAGCACCCCCGGGGCGACATACTATGGCTACACCTTC. The encoded protein is CASTPGATYYGYTF.